These 7 T cell receptor beta chains came from one sample sequenced in a study of blood T cell repertoires in COVID-19. Only in-frame clones appear in the TCRdb table, and some are missing; sequencing was by immunoSEQ multiplex PCR. The sample has over 250,000 clones; just under 90% are singletons. Input material: PBMCs or T cells enriched from blood (not recorded which). The receptors were gathered from a woman aged 60-70 years who had recovered from COVID-19.

The rearrangement links TRBV27 to TRBJ1-2; D uncertain. Germline assignment: CDR1 MNHEY and CDR2 SMNVEV (reference sequence). Trimming removed 3 bases at V and 0 bases at J, with 8 bases between. The CDR3 is made up of 14 amino acids. The CDR3 spells CASSLGYPNYGYTF. DNA for the CDR3: TGTGCCAGCAGTTTGGGCTACCCTAACTATGGCTACACCTTC.

The J gene is TRBJ2-1, the V gene TRBV12-3 or TRBV12-4; D unresolved. Trimming left V 3 bases short and J 8 bases short, with 5 bases between. This CDR3 is built from 11 residues. CDR3 in amino acids: CASSLFYEQFF. The CDR3 DNA reads TGTGCCAGCAGTTTGTTCTATGAGCAGTTCTTC.

The chain has TRBV11-2 and TRBJ2-2, with no clear D. V lost 6 bases and J lost 6, with 11 bases in between. This CDR3 has 13 residues. The germline V gene encodes CDR1 SGHAT and CDR2 FQNNGV. The CDR3, as DNA: TGTGCCAGCAGTCAACAGCTTTCCGGGGAGCTGTTTTTT. Encoded protein: CASSQQLSGELFF.

This chain joins TRBV24-1 and TRBJ2-1; 12 nucleotides align to TRBD2. V dropped 4 bases and J dropped 7; count of bases not matched to a gene: 7. Germline CDR1 reads KGHDR; CDR2 reads SFDVKD. The CDR3 length is 16 residues. Here the CDR3 reads CATSDPGLAGKNEQFF. DNA of the CDR3: TGTGCCACCAGTGACCCGGGACTAGCGGGTAAAAATGAGCAGTTCTTC.

The rearrangement joins TRBV29-1 to TRBJ1-5; 7 bases agree with TRBD1. This CDR3 has 13 residues. The germline CDR1 and CDR2 sequences are SQVTM and ANQGSEA. With 5 bases clipped from V and 4 bases from J, the junction kept 5 bases outside the gene matches. The CDR3 bases are TGCAGCGTTCAGACAGGGCCAAATCAGCCCCAGCATTTT. This encodes CSVQTGPNQPQHF.

The chain couples TRBV27 to TRBJ1-5; 10 bases line up with TRBD1. The CDR3 runs 14 residues. CDR1 is MNHEY, CDR2 SMNVEV, per germline (reference sequence). V dropped 7 bases and J dropped 4; count of bases not matched to a gene: 4. The CDR3, as DNA: TGTGCCAGCAAGGACAGGGGGTGGAATCAGCCCCAGCATTTT. Residues: CASKDRGWNQPQHF.

This chain connects TRBV19 to TRBJ2-3, with TRBD2 identical over 10 bases. This CDR3 has 16 residues. CDR1 LNHDA and CDR2 SQIVND come from the germline V gene (reference sequence). The junction had 6 bases not matched to a gene; V was cut back by 5 bases and J by 1 base. The CDR3 region has the DNA TGTGCCAGTAGTTACCTAGCGGGAGAGGGCACAGATACGCAGTATTTT. Amino acid sequence: CASSYLAGEGTDTQYF.